One T cell receptor (beta chain) is described in this entry. Its antigen is unknown. One base away there is no much larger clone; base qualities are not given. TCRbeta CDR3 regions were amplified from genomic DNA using the immunoSEQ Assay, a bias-controlled multiplex PCR. Under the source paper's analysis protocol: Within the assay, amplification of reference gene primers was used to estimate how many nucleated cells each sample contained. Sequence reads were collapsed and filtered to measure the absolute abundance of every unique TCRbeta CDR3 rearrangement. For each sample, productive Simpson clonality was calculated by taking the square root of Simpson's diversity index across productive rearrangements. TCRdb took this table from immuneACCESS and kept in-frame rearrangements with V and J called. Such tables lack part of the clones; where checked against another copy, unresolved V genes explain under half of the gap, and the rest is unexplained. The V and J calls and the clone size are those of that table, but D and trimming were determined from the DNA. Present in this sample are some 390,000 clones, approximately 89% of which were seen just once. In total, the top ten clones hold 1.5% to 2% of the sample.

This entry comes from a study of blood T cell repertoires in COVID-19 (dated by TCRdb to the early 2020s). Notes on the research overall: Collaborator samples came from the United States, Italy and Spain and covered acute and convalescent phases of COVID-19. The dataset comprised deeply sampled blood TCRbeta repertoires from subjects exposed to, actively infected with, or recovered from COVID-19. The samples were drawn from two sources: the first 160 participants of the ongoing ImmuneRACE study, and 1,254 subjects contributed by 6 global collaborators. A freely available public database, intended as a resource for researchers studying the immune response to SARS-CoV-2, is where the repertoires were released. The prospective study material was composed of cDNA or gDNA derived from T cells, B-cell-depleted T cells, or PBMCs. Where available, HLA class I and class II types were obtained from metadata supplied by the sample provider rather than from assay-based typing. Nearly every sample came with metadata listing a de-identified subject ID, COVID-19 status, age in years and sex. What the work shows at the level of the full study, not this receptor alone: The quantity of clinical and demographic metadata differed by source and by participant and was supplied without curation.

From the cysteine through the phenylalanine, the CDR3 covers 14 amino acids. Only the CDR3 portion is preserved as DNA: 42 bases, with reading frame beginning at the first base. CDR1 and CDR2 (SGHRS, YFSETQ) derive from the germline V gene. V sheds 4 bases and J sheds 10 bases, leaving 17 bases between their ends. Enrolling through a virtual design, the prospective study's participants ranged in age from roughly 18 to 95 years and lived across about two dozen United States geographic areas. In the prospective study, participants were assigned to cohorts based on the clinical history participants reported in a screening survey and a study questionnaire. Recovered participants in ImmuneRACE Cohort 3 were defined by two consecutive negative NP/OP PCR tests, clearance by a healthcare professional, or resolution of symptoms. In the prospective study, whole blood, serum and a nasopharyngeal or oropharyngeal swab were collected from each participant by mobile phlebotomists. Over an approximately two-month period, participants in the prospective study had the option of providing additional blood draws and questionnaires. Prospective study blood samples were shipped either frozen or at room temperature before DNA extraction.

This TCR was recovered from a woman in her 30s who had recovered from COVID-19. Sequencing was done on a sample of PBMCs or T cells enriched from blood (not recorded which). The chain is assembled from TRBV5-1 and TRBJ1-4; a tentative D match to TRBD1 spans 6 bases. CDR3 region: CASSPYARGGKLFF. Read as DNA, the sequence is TGCGCCAGCAGCCCCTATGCCCGAGGGGGAAAACTGTTTTTT. Extended through the reference TRBV5-1 and TRBJ1-4 proteins, this CDR3 yields the full variable domain: KAGVTQTPRYLIKTRGQQVTLSCSPISGHRSVSWYQQTPGQGLQFLFEYFSETQRNKGNFPGRFSGRQFSNSRSEMNVSTLELGDSALYLCASSPYARGGKLFFGSGTQLSVL.